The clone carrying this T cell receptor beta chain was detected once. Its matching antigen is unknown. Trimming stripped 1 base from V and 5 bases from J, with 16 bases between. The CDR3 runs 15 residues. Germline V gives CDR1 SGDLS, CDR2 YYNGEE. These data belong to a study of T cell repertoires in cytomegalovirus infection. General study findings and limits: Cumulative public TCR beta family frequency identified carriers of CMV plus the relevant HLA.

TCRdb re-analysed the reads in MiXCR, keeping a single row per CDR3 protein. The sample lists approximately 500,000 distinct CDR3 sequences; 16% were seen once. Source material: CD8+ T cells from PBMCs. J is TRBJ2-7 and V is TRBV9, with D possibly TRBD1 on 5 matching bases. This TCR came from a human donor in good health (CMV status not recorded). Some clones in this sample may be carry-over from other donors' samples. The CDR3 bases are TGTGCCAGCAGCGTAAGGCCTACGGACAACCACGAGCAGTACTTC. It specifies CASSVRPTDNHEQYF.